This is a list of T cell receptor beta chains from one sample in a study of cytomegalovirus exposure and HLA in healthy donors. Assay used: immunoSEQ multiplex PCR; TCRdb lists only in-frame clones, some missing. The sample carries approximately 160,000 clones, 65% to 80% recorded once. The specimen sequenced was PBMCs. These receptors were collected from a woman in her 40s in good health and CMV-seropositive. Each CDR3 is given with its conserved first and last residue. The D gene is left open where the match is weak. The listing skips clone size in some rows; elsewhere it reads once, few, many or a size class.

d_call	v_call	clone_size	j_call	cdr3_aa	cdr3_nt
-	TRBV10-2	-	TRBJ2-5	CASSPNYSAETQYF	TGCGCCAGCAGTCCTAACTATTCAGCGGAGACCCAGTACTTC
-	TRBV7-9	-	TRBJ2-1	CASSRGGGIPPRPNEQFF	TGTGCCAGCAGCAGGGGGGGCGGTATACCCCCTCGTCCCAATGAGCAGTTCTTC
TRBD2	TRBV11-2	few	TRBJ2-2	CASSLDLSGGKNTGELFF	TGTGCCAGCAGCTTAGATCTTTCGGGGGGGAAGAACACCGGGGAGCTGTTTTTT
-	TRBV2	-	TRBJ1-1	CASRAGGASEAFF	TGTGCCAGCAGGGCGGGGGGGGCCAGTGAAGCTTTCTTT
-	TRBV19	-	TRBJ1-2	CASSIYRDAYGYTF	TGTGCCAGTAGTATATACAGGGATGCCTATGGCTACACCTTC
-	TRBV9	-	TRBJ1-2	CASSRDPNRDYGYTF	TGTGCCAGCAGCCGAGATCCGAACAGGGACTATGGCTACACCTTC
TRBD1	TRBV27	-	TRBJ1-1	CASSSPWRGQLNTEAFF	TGTGCCAGCAGTTCACCTTGGAGGGGGCAATTGAACACTGAAGCTTTCTTT
-	TRBV9	-	TRBJ1-1	CASSVGRGTNTEAFF	TGTGCCAGCAGCGTAGGCCGGGGAACTAACACTGAAGCTTTCTTT
TRBD1	TRBV2	-	TRBJ1-6	CASNDRGFTGGSPLHF	TGTGCCAGCAACGACAGGGGGTTTACTGGGGGTTCACCCCTCCACTTT
-	TRBV7-8	-	TRBJ1-5	CASSLSPRVTQPQHF	TGTGCCAGCAGCTTAAGCCCCAGGGTAACTCAGCCCCAGCATTTT
-	TRBV19	-	TRBJ1-1	CASSTNIRGRAFF	TGTGCCAGTAGTACCAATATCCGAGGAAGAGCTTTCTTT
-	TRBV7-2	few	TRBJ1-4	CASSTQSRPTNEKLFF	TGTGCCAGCAGCACACAGAGTCGACCAACTAATGAAAAACTGTTTTTT
TRBD1	TRBV18	once	TRBJ1-5	CASSPTRRTGGDQPQHF	TGTGCCAGCTCACCGACTCGCCGGACAGGTGGCGATCAGCCCCAGCATTTT
-	TRBV7-9	few	TRBJ1-6	CSSSLAGSNSPLHF	TGTTCCAGCAGCTTAGCAGGGAGTAATTCACCCCTCCACTTT
TRBD1	TRBV6-1	-	TRBJ2-5	CASSRDRKETQYF	TGTGCCAGCAGCCGGGACAGAAAAGAGACCCAGTACTTC
TRBD1	TRBV7-9	few	TRBJ2-5	CSSSLRQGFVQETQYF	TGTTCCAGCAGCCTCAGACAGGGGTTTGTCCAAGAGACCCAGTACTTC
-	TRBV6-1	once	TRBJ2-4	CASSKAEVAKNIQYF	TGTGCCAGCAGTAAAGCGGAGGTAGCCAAAAACATTCAGTACTTC
TRBD1	TRBV2	-	TRBJ2-1	CASSGQGANNEQFF	TGTGCCAGCTCTGGACAGGGGGCGAACAATGAGCAGTTCTTC
-	TRBV5-1	-	TRBJ2-5	CASSLGFSGETQYF	TGCGCCAGCAGCTTGGGTTTTTCGGGTGAGACCCAGTACTTC
TRBD1	TRBV5-4	-	TRBJ2-2	CASRSGQEINTGELFF	TGTGCCAGCAGATCTGGACAGGAAATTAACACCGGGGAGCTGTTTTTT
-	TRBV5-6	-	TRBJ2-5	CASSPGTLRETQYF	TGTGCCAGCAGCCCCGGGACACTAAGAGAGACCCAGTACTTC
-	TRBV7-2	-	TRBJ1-2	CASSLAPAGSGYTF	TGTGCCAGCAGCTTAGCGCCGGCAGGGTCGGGCTACACCTTC
-	TRBV4-1	once	TRBJ1-2	CASSQDSGLNYGYTF	TGCGCCAGCAGCCAAGATAGCGGTTTGAACTATGGCTACACCTTC
-	TRBV5-6	-	TRBJ1-1	CASSFFGEPNTEAFF	TGTGCCAGCAGCTTTTTCGGGGAACCGAACACTGAAGCTTTCTTT
TRBD1	TRBV6-1	once	TRBJ1-2	CASRLDRANYGYTF	TGTGCCAGCAGATTGGACAGGGCTAACTATGGCTACACCTTC
-	TRBV30	-	TRBJ1-1	CAWKRTNRNTEAFF	TGTGCCTGGAAACGGACAAACCGGAACACTGAAGCTTTCTTT
-	TRBV30	few	TRBJ2-3	CAWSVVAGTDTQYF	TGTGCCTGGAGTGTAGTAGCCGGCACAGATACGCAGTATTTT
-	TRBV27	-	TRBJ2-2	CASSLGGGRTGELFF	TGTGCCAGCAGTTTAGGAGGGGGCAGAACCGGGGAGCTGTTTTTT
TRBD2	TRBV4-3	-	TRBJ2-3	CASSLGGASVTDTQYF	TGCGCCAGCAGCCTCGGGGGGGCTAGCGTCACAGATACGCAGTATTTT
-	TRBV6-5	-	TRBJ1-5	CASSDDRSNQPQHF	TGTGCCAGCAGTGACGACAGGAGCAATCAGCCCCAGCATTTT
-	TRBV6-6	-	TRBJ1-2	CASSYSLRDYGYTF	TGTGCCAGCAGTTACTCGTTACGAGACTATGGCTACACCTTC
-	TRBV27	-	TRBJ1-1	CASSFGGENTEAFF	TGTGCCAGCAGTTTTGGGGGCGAAAACACTGAAGCTTTCTTT
-	TRBV30	once	TRBJ2-3	CAWLPGGRGGDTQYF	TGTGCCTGGTTACCGGGCGGCAGGGGCGGTGATACGCAGTATTTT
TRBD1	TRBV4-1	-	TRBJ1-1	CASSQGDTGGDTEAFF	TGCGCCAGCAGCCAGGGGGATACAGGGGGAGACACTGAAGCTTTCTTT
TRBD1	TRBV28	once	TRBJ1-2	CASRSDRAWGYTF	TGTGCCAGCAGGTCCGACAGGGCTTGGGGCTACACCTTC
TRBD1	TRBV7-2	-	TRBJ2-7	CASSPRQGAHEQYF	TGTGCCAGCAGCCCCAGACAGGGGGCCCACGAGCAGTACTTC
-	TRBV6-6	-	TRBJ1-6	CASRDKSGYNSPLHF	TGTGCCAGCAGAGATAAATCCGGCTATAATTCACCCCTCCACTTT
TRBD2	TRBV4-2	-	TRBJ2-3	CASSDLRAGDTDTQYF	TGTGCCAGCAGCGACCTCAGGGCGGGGGACACAGATACGCAGTATTTT
TRBD2	TRBV5-1	-	TRBJ2-1	CASSSGLAGGPGNEQFF	TGCGCCAGCAGCTCTGGACTAGCGGGGGGGCCTGGTAATGAGCAGTTCTTC
TRBD1	TRBV7-9	-	TRBJ1-1	CASSLAGQRNTEAFF	TGTGCCAGCAGCTTGGCGGGACAGAGGAACACTGAAGCTTTCTTT
-	TRBV19	-	TRBJ1-1	CASSSGGTLKAFF	TGTGCCAGTAGCTCTGGAGGGACCTTAAAAGCTTTCTTT
TRBD1	TRBV6-4	-	TRBJ1-1	CASRRQGNTEAFF	TGTGCCAGCAGGAGACAGGGAAACACTGAAGCTTTCTTT
TRBD2	TRBV7-6	-	TRBJ2-3	CASSLVERGADTQYF	TGTGCCAGCAGCTTAGTCGAGCGGGGGGCTGATACGCAGTATTTT
TRBD1	TRBV7-9	-	TRBJ1-1	CSSSAPGQGLEAFF	TGTTCCAGCAGCGCTCCCGGACAGGGGCTAGAAGCTTTCTTT
TRBD1	TRBV4-3	-	TRBJ1-2	CASSQDRVNYGYTF	TGCGCCAGCAGCCAGGACAGGGTTAACTATGGCTACACCTTC
-	TRBV7-3	-	TRBJ1-5	CASSFGGQPQHF	TGTGCCAGCAGCTTTGGAGGGCAGCCCCAGCATTTT
TRBD1	TRBV5-4	medium-sized	TRBJ1-1	CASSSGQRNEAFF	TGTGCCAGCAGCTCGGGACAGAGAAATGAAGCTTTCTTT
-	TRBV30	-	TRBJ2-3	CAWSSLVGSGTDTQYF	TGTGCCTGGAGTTCACTAGTGGGGTCGGGCACAGATACGCAGTATTTT
TRBD1	TRBV12-5	-	TRBJ1-2	CASGQTGTGISYGYTF	TGTGCTAGTGGTCAAACCGGGACAGGGATTAGCTATGGCTACACCTTC
TRBD2	TRBV7-9	-	TRBJ2-1	CSSSLESGGSYNEQFF	TGTTCCAGCAGCTTAGAGTCGGGGGGCTCCTACAATGAGCAGTTCTTC
-	TRBV30	-	TRBJ1-2	CAWSRANYGYTF	TGTGCCTGGAGTCGCGCTAACTATGGCTACACCTTC
TRBD1	TRBV5-6	-	TRBJ1-2	CASSWSGTGGRYTF	TGTGCCAGCAGCTGGTCCGGGACAGGGGGTCGCTACACCTTC
TRBD1	TRBV7-2	-	TRBJ2-7	CASSRQAGQGSHEQYF	TGTGCCAGCAGCCGCCAGGCGGGACAGGGGTCCCACGAGCAGTACTTC